Below are 12 T cell receptor beta chains sequenced from a single sample in a study of technical replicates of blood from a handful of donors. Clones were read by immunoSEQ multiplex PCR, and TCRdb kept only the in-frame ones, dropping some. Of 72,000 or so clones listed, 80% to 95% are singletons. Sequencing used T cells isolated from PBMCs. The receptors come from a human donor in good health.

The chain recombines TRBV2 with TRBJ2-2; possibly TRBD1 for D (6 bases). Deletions cut 1 base from V and 1 base from J, with 10 bases between. The CDR3 totals 16 residues. Germline CDR1 SNHLY, CDR2 FYNNEI. The CDR3 spells CASSEGGGQNTGELFF. The CDR3, as DNA: TGTGCCAGCAGTGAAGGTGGGGGACAGAACACCGGGGAGCTGTTTTTT.

This clone was recorded once. The gene calls are TRBV30 and TRBJ2-7, with 10 positions matching TRBD2. The germline gives CDR1 GTSNPN, CDR2 SVGIG (reference sequence). The CDR3 length is 13 residues. V shed 4 bases, J shed 7 bases, and the junction held 7 bases outside the gene matches. The CDR3 DNA reads TGTGCCTGGAAAGCGGGAGGGCCGGGGGAGCAGTACTTC. It translates to CAWKAGGPGEQYF.

J is TRBJ1-1 and V is TRBV19, with 8 positions matching TRBD1. The trim removed 4 bases at V and 1 base at J, leaving 8 bases unmatched. CDR1 and CDR2 (germline): LNHDA, SQIVND (reference sequence). This CDR3 has 16 residues. The CDR3: CASSTRQGTPNTEAFF. CDR3 DNA sequence: TGTGCCAGTAGTACGAGACAGGGGACCCCGAACACTGAAGCTTTCTTT.

V and J are TRBV30 and TRBJ2-1; TRBD2 matches at 8 bases. This CDR3 region has 18 residues. Germline-derived CDR1 and CDR2 are GTSNPN and SVGIG (reference sequence). The junction had 14 bases not matched to a gene; V was cut back by 1 base and J by 3 bases. The CDR3 region is CAWSGRTSRRVSYNEQFF. Written as DNA, the CDR3 is TGTGCCTGGAGTGGAAGGACTAGCAGGAGGGTAAGCTACAATGAGCAGTTCTTC. Drawing the rest from reference TRBV30 and TRBJ2-1, the complete variable domain is SQTIHQWPATLVQPVGSPLSLECTVEGTSNPNLYWYRQAAGRGLQLLFYSVGIGQISSEVPQNLSASRPQDRQFILSSKKLLLSDSGFYLCAWSGRTSRRVSYNEQFFGPGTRLTVL.

The chain combines TRBV2 with TRBJ2-7; TRBD2 matches at 9 bases. The ends lost 6 bases at V and 4 bases at J; junction bases unmatched: 10. The germline CDR1 and CDR2 sequences are SNHLY and FYNNEI. The CDR3 contains 15 residues. The CDR3 reads CASRFFAGGSYEQYF. DNA for the CDR3: TGTGCCAGCAGGTTTTTTGCGGGAGGGTCATACGAGCAGTACTTC.

The rearrangement links TRBV7-6 to TRBJ1-1; 9 positions match TRBD1. CDR3 length equals 17 residues. Germline V lookup: CDR1 SGHVS, CDR2 FNYEAQ. Trimming cost V 4 bases and J 11 bases; bases outside gene matches: 20. CDR3 nucleotides: TGTGCCAGCAGCTCTACAGGGGGCGCCGGGATTCCCCGTAGGGCTTTCTTT. Protein: CASSSTGGAGIPRRAFF. Combining the CDR3 with reference TRBV7-6 and TRBJ1-1 gives the whole variable domain GAGVSQSPRYKVTKRGQDVALRCDPISGHVSLYWYRQALGQGPEFLTYFNYEAQQDKSGLPNDRFSAERPEGSISTLTIQRTEQRDSAMYRCASSSTGGAGIPRRAFFGQGTRLTVV.

V gene TRBV30 combines with J gene TRBJ2-7; tentative D call: TRBD2 (6 bases). Trimming shortened V by 5 bases and J by 3 bases, and 8 bases separated the two germline ends. Germline V lookup: CDR1 GTSNPN, CDR2 SVGIG (reference sequence). The CDR3 consists of 11 residues. The CDR3 nucleotides read TGTGCCTGGGGGACTGTCTACGAGCAGTACTTC. Residues: CAWGTVYEQYF.

The chain recombines TRBV7-9 with TRBJ1-2; 9 bases are a match to TRBD1. Germline V lookup: CDR1 SEHNR, CDR2 FQNEAQ (reference sequence). V trimming: 5 bases; J trimming: 6 bases; junction bases outside the gene matches: 10. This CDR3 is built from 15 residues. The CDR3 is CASSPDRGGMNGYTF. In DNA form, the CDR3 reads TGTGCCAGCAGCCCCGACAGGGGGGGAATGAATGGCTACACCTTC.

V usage is TRBV6-5 and J usage is TRBJ2-5, with 7 bases identical to TRBD1. CDR3 length equals 14 residues. The V gene end was trimmed by 4 bases and the J gene end by 2 bases; junction bases not matched to a gene: 4. Germline lookup yields CDR1 MNHEY and CDR2 SVGAGI. The CDR3 reads CASSFGTDQETQYF. In DNA, the CDR3 is TGTGCCAGCAGTTTTGGGACAGATCAAGAGACCCAGTACTTC.

This chain uses TRBV2 with TRBJ2-2; TRBD2 aligns across 7 bases. J was trimmed by 1 base and V by 9 bases; bases with no gene match: 2. Germline lookup yields CDR1 SNHLY and CDR2 FYNNEI. This CDR3 comprises 13 residues. The CDR3 region is CARLALNTGELFF. The CDR3, as DNA: TGTGCCAGACTAGCGCTGAACACCGGGGAGCTGTTTTTT.

The CDR3, as DNA: TGCGCCAGCAGCTTTCGGCCTAGCGGAGAGGGGAACAATGAGCAGTTCTTC. Translated, it gives CASSFRPSGEGNNEQFF. This rearrangement joins TRBV5-1 to TRBJ2-1; 7 bases are shared with TRBD2. Germline lookup yields CDR1 SGHRS and CDR2 YFSETQ. The CDR3 is 17 amino acids. Trimming cost V 2 bases and J 5 bases; bases outside gene matches: 13.

V is TRBV30 and J is TRBJ2-1, with D possibly being TRBD2 (5 bases). The CDR3 runs 13 residues. The germline V gene has CDR1 GTSNPN and CDR2 SVGIG (reference sequence). Here the CDR3 reads CASTRPHLNEQFF. In nucleotides, the CDR3 is TGTGCTTCCACTAGACCTCATCTCAATGAGCAGTTCTTC.